This T cell receptor beta chain was retrieved from a study of cytomegalovirus exposure and HLA in healthy donors. Study observations and caveats: In vitro work confirmed that a few CMV-associated chains recognize CMV antigens. Later, an analysis showed that TCR beta chains associated with HLA were more clonally expanded than others that were equally common. Earlier results showed most TCR beta V segments being productive about 90% or about 30% of the time.

At the time of sampling, donors were nominally healthy, though unrecorded immune exposures were likely. Of note for this clone: Its antigen is unknown.

PCR used 60 Vbeta primers and 13 Jbeta primers. Only in-frame clones appear in the TCRdb table, and some are missing; sequencing was by immunoSEQ multiplex PCR. The sample includes some 85,000 clones, around 76% of them seen just once. Germline V gives CDR1 MDHEN, CDR2 SYDVKM. The CDR3 is 21 amino acids. V lost 3 bases to trimming and J lost 0 bases; unmatched junction nucleotides: 20. The chain carries TRBV28 and TRBJ1-5; 7 nucleotides agree with TRBD1. Source material: PBMCs. The receptor's source is a man aged 18 to 29 in good health and CMV-seropositive. CDR3 residues: CASSLVFTGVQNVNSNQPQHF. Written as DNA, the CDR3 is TGTGCCAGCAGTTTGGTCTTTACAGGGGTCCAAAATGTAAATAGCAATCAGCCCCAGCATTTT. Complete variable domain (other parts from reference TRBV28 and TRBJ1-5): DVKVTQSSRYLVKRTGEKVFLECVQDMDHENMFWYRQDPGLGLRLIYFSYDVKMKEKGDIPEGYSVSREKKERFSLILESASTNQTSMYLCASSLVFTGVQNVNSNQPQHFGDGTRLSIL.